This entry lists 22 T cell receptor beta chains sequenced from one sample in a study of early T cells in non-severe SARS-CoV-2 infection. TCRdb reanalysed the 5' RACE reads using MiXCR and keeps one entry per CDR3 protein. The sample shows 45,000 to 55,000 distinct CDR3 sequences, about 6.2% of them seen only once. Source material: whole blood. These receptors were taken from an adult who was a healthcare worker with PCR-confirmed SARS-CoV-2 infection or an uninfected control (not recorded which).

Ten or more counts support this clonotype. V usage is TRBV12-3 or TRBV12-4 and J usage is TRBJ2-1, with TRBD1 as a possible D gene (6 bases). The CDR3 consists of 13 residues. Deletions cut 5 bases from V and 6 bases from J, with 11 bases between. CDR3 sequence (DNA): TGTGCCAGCAGTCCACCGACAGGCAATGAGCAGTTCTTC. Its protein product is CASSPPTGNEQFF.

This clonotype showed up many times. The J gene is TRBJ2-3, the V gene TRBV10-2; D may be TRBD2 (6 bases). CDR3 length: 14 amino acids. Between the trimmed V and J ends, which lost 5 bases and 0 bases, there was a span of 9 bases. CDR1 is WSHSY and CDR2 is SAAADI in the germline V gene. The DNA for the CDR3 is TGCGCCAGCAGTCCGACTAGGAGCACAGATACGCAGTATTTT. Translated: CASSPTRSTDTQYF.

This clonotype has a count of ten or more. J is TRBJ1-2 and V is TRBV15; the D is unclear. Trimming cost V 9 bases and J 0 bases, with 20 bases left between them. The V gene's germline CDR1 is LNHNV and CDR2 YYDKDF (reference sequence). This CDR3 region has 16 residues. Here the CDR3 reads CATRAQPGPANYGYTF. CDR3 DNA: TGTGCCACGCGCGCTCAACCGGGCCCAGCTAACTATGGCTACACCTTC.

In its sample, this clonotype was seen many times. The chain uses TRBV19 and TRBJ1-6, with D possibly TRBD1 on 5 matching bases. Germline V gives CDR1 LNHDA, CDR2 SQIVND (reference sequence). The CDR3 is 13 residues long. Trimming shortened V by 5 bases and J by 9 bases, and 11 bases separated the two germline ends. In DNA form, the CDR3 reads TGTGCCAGTAGTTCCAGGGAAGGTTCACCCCTCCACTTT. Translating it yields CASSSREGSPLHF.

This clonotype was detected many times. J is TRBJ2-3 and V is TRBV5-4; D is ambiguous. With 2 bases removed from V and 2 bases from J, the gap between germline ends came to 9 bases. The germline V gene has CDR1 SGHNT and CDR2 YYREEE (reference sequence). The CDR3 runs 14 residues. The CDR3 nucleotides read TGTGCCAGCAGCTTCGGGCAAACCACAGATACGCAGTATTTT. It yields the protein CASSFGQTTDTQYF.

This clonotype was observed at least ten times. The chain links TRBV7-2 to TRBJ2-3; 13 nucleotides line up with TRBD2. This CDR3 has 15 amino acids. V shed 6 bases, J shed 1 base, and the junction held 1 base outside the gene matches. Germline assignment: CDR1 SGHTA and CDR2 FQGNSA. CDR3 nucleotides: TGTGCCAGCAGGGGACTAGCGGGGCGCACAGATACGCAGTATTTT. Encoded protein: CASRGLAGRTDTQYF. The full variable domain, with the rest looked up from reference TRBV7-2 and TRBJ2-3, is GAGVSQSPSNKVTEKGKDVELRCDPISGHTALYWYRQSLGQGLEFLIYFQGNSAPDKSGLPSDRFSAERTGGSVSTLTIQRTQQEDSAVYLCASRGLAGRTDTQYFGPGTRLTVL.

This clonotype appeared many times. V usage is TRBV20-1 and J usage is TRBJ1-1; D is perhaps TRBD1 (6 bases). Germline lookup yields CDR1 DFQATT and CDR2 SNEGSKA (reference sequence). V was trimmed by 7 bases and J by 8 bases, leaving 20 bases between them. This CDR3 contains 13 residues. CDR3 nucleotides: TGCAGTGTCAGGCAGGGGTCGCTCCCCGAAGCTTTCTTT. Translation gives CSVRQGSLPEAFF.

The chain couples TRBV3-2 to TRBJ2-6. TRBV3-2 is listed as a pseudogene. The CDR3 sequence is 16 residues long. DNA of the CDR3: TGTGCCAGCAGCCAAGAATCAGGAACTGGGGCCAACGTCCTGACTTTC. Translated, it gives CASSQESGTGANVLTF.

The table lists this clonotype with many counts. The chain links TRBV4-3 to TRBJ1-4; 9 bases are shared with TRBD1. Unmatched junction bases numbered 5, after V lost 0 bases and J lost 6 bases. CDR1 and CDR2 from the germline V gene are LGHNA and YSLEER. This CDR3 has 16 residues. The CDR3 sequence: CASSQDSWDRDEKLFF. The CDR3 DNA reads TGCGCCAGCAGCCAAGATTCTTGGGACAGGGATGAAAAACTGTTTTTT.

This clonotype was detected ten times or more. The chain combines TRBV7-2 with TRBJ2-7; 9 positions match TRBD1. Germline-derived CDR1 and CDR2 are SGHTA and FQGNSA. This CDR3 spans 13 amino acids. V dropped 4 bases and J dropped 7; count of bases not matched to a gene: 5. The CDR3: CASSSQGAREQYF. The CDR3 DNA reads as TGTGCCAGCAGCTCACAGGGGGCGCGAGAGCAGTACTTC.

In this sample, this clonotype turned up a few times. V is TRBV4-3 and J is TRBJ1-2; D is unclear. V dropped 0 bases and J dropped 2 bases, with 7 bases sitting between them. This CDR3 region has 14 residues. Germline assignment: CDR1 LGHNA and CDR2 YSLEER. The CDR3 region has the DNA TGCGCCAGCAGCCAAGACCCGACGAACTATGGCTACACCTTC. Its translation: CASSQDPTNYGYTF.

The chain employs TRBV6-2 or TRBV6-3 and TRBJ2-1, with 7 bases matching TRBD2. J lost 9 bases, V lost 0 bases, and 5 bases had no gene match. The CDR3 loop spans 14 amino acids. The germline V gene encodes CDR1 MNHEY and CDR2 SVGEGT. In nucleotides, the CDR3 is TGTGCCAGCAGTTACTCAACAAGACTAGCTGAGCAGTTCTTC. Translating gives CASSYSTRLAEQFF.

This clonotype came up many times. The chain is built from TRBV7-2 and TRBJ2-3; no clear D gene. The CDR3 has 12 residues. V lost 8 bases and J lost 10, with 16 bases in between. Germline CDR1 SGHTA, CDR2 FQGNSA. In nucleotides, the CDR3 is TGTGCCAGCGGGCAGTGGAGAGGAGCGCAGTATTTT. Its protein is CASGQWRGAQYF.

This chain connects TRBV19 to TRBJ2-2; 9 bases agree with TRBD1. With 6 bases clipped from V and 5 bases from J, the junction kept 4 bases outside the gene matches. CDR3 length: 14 amino acids. The germline V gene encodes CDR1 LNHDA and CDR2 SQIVND (reference sequence). CDR3 sequence (DNA): TGTGCCAGTAGCACAGGGGGCGTTACCGGGGAGCTGTTTTTT. This translates into CASSTGGVTGELFF.

In its sample, this clonotype was seen a few times. V gene TRBV29-1 combines with J gene TRBJ2-5; the D is unclear. Germline loops: CDR1 SQVTM, CDR2 ANQGSEA. The CDR3 is made up of 12 amino acids. V was cut by 5 bases and J by 1 base, with 8 bases left in between. The CDR3 nucleotides are TGCAGCGTTAAACAGATCCAAGAGACCCAGTACTTC. Translating gives CSVKQIQETQYF.

The table lists this clonotype with many counts. The gene calls are TRBV4-3 and TRBJ1-3; a possible D gene is TRBD1 (5 bases). The CDR3 is made up of 16 amino acids. Germline lookup yields CDR1 LGHNA and CDR2 YSLEER. Trimming shortened V by 4 bases and J by 2 bases, and 15 bases separated the two germline ends. CDR3 in amino acids: CASSLTPLGAGNTIYF. CDR3 bases: TGCGCCAGCAGCCTCACCCCCCTGGGGGCTGGAAACACCATATATTTT.

This clonotype occurred many times. The rearrangement uses TRBV10-3 and TRBJ2-2, with 9 bases aligning to TRBD1. With 6 bases clipped from V and 4 bases from J, the junction kept 6 bases outside the gene matches. Germline V gene sequence: CDR1 ENHRY, CDR2 SYGVKD. This CDR3 comprises 15 residues. The CDR3 DNA reads as TGTGCCATCAGCGGACAGGGGCCCACCACCGGGGAGCTGTTTTTT. Its translation: CAISGQGPTTGELFF.

This clonotype came up many times. J is TRBJ2-5 and V is TRBV7-2, with D maybe TRBD1 (5 bases). The CDR3 contains 14 residues. Germline V gene data show CDR1 as SGHTA and CDR2 as FQGNSA. V lost 1 base and J lost 5, with 11 bases in between. Here the CDR3 DNA reads TGTGCCAGCAGCTTAGGTTGGCAGGGTGAGACCCAGTACTTC. Its protein product is CASSLGWQGETQYF.

This clonotype was found a few times. This rearrangement joins TRBV5-6 to TRBJ2-5, with 7 positions matching TRBD2. The germline V gene has CDR1 SGHDT and CDR2 YYEEEE. J lost 3 bases, V lost 6 bases, and 14 bases had no gene match. This CDR3 is built from 16 residues. This CDR3 is CASTSTSRPFEETQYF. In DNA, the CDR3 is TGTGCCAGCACATCGACTAGCCGGCCCTTCGAAGAGACCCAGTACTTC.

Ten or more counts support this clonotype. The CDR3 reads CASSRGTGQISGNTIYF. The CDR3 DNA follows: TGTGCCAGCAGTCGCGGGACAGGGCAAATCTCTGGAAACACCATATATTTT. V usage is TRBV6-5 and J usage is TRBJ1-3, with 9 bases aligning to TRBD1. J gave up 0 bases and V 5 bases, and 8 bases lay outside the gene matches. The CDR3 loop spans 17 amino acids. Germline CDR1 MNHEY, CDR2 SVGAGI.

This clonotype was seen at least ten times. The V gene is TRBV7-2, the J gene TRBJ2-3; unclear D gene. V was trimmed by 5 bases and J by 0 bases, leaving 18 bases between them. Germline CDR1 reads SGHTA; CDR2 reads FQGNSA. The length of the CDR3 is 17 residues. The CDR3 region has the DNA TGTGCCAGCAGCATACCGCAAACAGAGCCTAGCACAGATACGCAGTATTTT. Residues: CASSIPQTEPSTDTQYF.

This clonotype was counted at least ten times. The CDR3 DNA follows: TGTGCCAGCAGCCAAGATCCGGGACAACTCACTGCAACTAATGAAAAACTGTTTTTT. It yields the protein CASSQDPGQLTATNEKLFF. V gene TRBV4-2 combines with J gene TRBJ1-4, with D possibly matching TRBD1 (6 bases). The V end lost 0 bases, the J end lost 0 bases, and 17 bases lay between the germline ends. The length of the CDR3 is 19 residues. The germline V gene encodes CDR1 LGHNA and CDR2 YNFKEQ.